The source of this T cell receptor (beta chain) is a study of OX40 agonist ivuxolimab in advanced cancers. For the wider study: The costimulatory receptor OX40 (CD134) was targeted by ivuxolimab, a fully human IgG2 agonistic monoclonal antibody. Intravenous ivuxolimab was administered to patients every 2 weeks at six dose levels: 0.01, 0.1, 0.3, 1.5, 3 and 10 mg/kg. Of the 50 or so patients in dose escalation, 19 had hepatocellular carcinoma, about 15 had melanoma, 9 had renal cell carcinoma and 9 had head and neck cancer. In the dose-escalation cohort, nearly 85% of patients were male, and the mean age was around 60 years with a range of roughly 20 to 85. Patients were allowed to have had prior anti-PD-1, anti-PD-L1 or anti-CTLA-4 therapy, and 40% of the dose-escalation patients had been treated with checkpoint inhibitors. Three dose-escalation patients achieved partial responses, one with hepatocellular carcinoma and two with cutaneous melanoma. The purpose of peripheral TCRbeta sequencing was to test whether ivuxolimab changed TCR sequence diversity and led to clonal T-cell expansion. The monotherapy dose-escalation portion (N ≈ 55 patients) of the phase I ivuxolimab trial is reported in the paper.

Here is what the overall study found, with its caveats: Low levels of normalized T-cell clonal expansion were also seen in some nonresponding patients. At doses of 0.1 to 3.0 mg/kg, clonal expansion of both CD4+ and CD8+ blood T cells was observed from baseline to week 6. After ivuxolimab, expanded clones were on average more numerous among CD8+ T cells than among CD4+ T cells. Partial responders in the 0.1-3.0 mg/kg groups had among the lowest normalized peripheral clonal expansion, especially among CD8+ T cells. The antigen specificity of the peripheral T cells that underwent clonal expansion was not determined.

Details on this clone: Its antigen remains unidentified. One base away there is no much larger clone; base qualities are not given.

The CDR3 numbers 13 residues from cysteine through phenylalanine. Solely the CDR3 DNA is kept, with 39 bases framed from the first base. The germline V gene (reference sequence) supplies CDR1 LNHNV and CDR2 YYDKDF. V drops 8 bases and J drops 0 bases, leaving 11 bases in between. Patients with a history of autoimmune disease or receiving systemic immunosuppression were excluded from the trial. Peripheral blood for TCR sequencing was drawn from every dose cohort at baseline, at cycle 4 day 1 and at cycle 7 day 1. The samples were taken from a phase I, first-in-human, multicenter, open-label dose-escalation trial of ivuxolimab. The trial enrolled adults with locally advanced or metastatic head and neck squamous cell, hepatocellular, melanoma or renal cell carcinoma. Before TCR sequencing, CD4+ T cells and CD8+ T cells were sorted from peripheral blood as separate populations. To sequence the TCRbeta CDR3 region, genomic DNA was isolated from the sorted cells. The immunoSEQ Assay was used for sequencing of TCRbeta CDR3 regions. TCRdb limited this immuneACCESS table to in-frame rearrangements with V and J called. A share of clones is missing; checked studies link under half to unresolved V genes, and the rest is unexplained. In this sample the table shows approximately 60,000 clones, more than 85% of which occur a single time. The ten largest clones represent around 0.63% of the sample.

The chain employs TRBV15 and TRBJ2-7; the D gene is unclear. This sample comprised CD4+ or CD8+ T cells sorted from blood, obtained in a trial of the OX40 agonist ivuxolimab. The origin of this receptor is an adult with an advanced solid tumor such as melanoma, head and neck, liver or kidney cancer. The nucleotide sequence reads TGTGCCACCCAGGACGCAAGCTCCTACGAGCAGTACTTC. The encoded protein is CATQDASSYEQYF.